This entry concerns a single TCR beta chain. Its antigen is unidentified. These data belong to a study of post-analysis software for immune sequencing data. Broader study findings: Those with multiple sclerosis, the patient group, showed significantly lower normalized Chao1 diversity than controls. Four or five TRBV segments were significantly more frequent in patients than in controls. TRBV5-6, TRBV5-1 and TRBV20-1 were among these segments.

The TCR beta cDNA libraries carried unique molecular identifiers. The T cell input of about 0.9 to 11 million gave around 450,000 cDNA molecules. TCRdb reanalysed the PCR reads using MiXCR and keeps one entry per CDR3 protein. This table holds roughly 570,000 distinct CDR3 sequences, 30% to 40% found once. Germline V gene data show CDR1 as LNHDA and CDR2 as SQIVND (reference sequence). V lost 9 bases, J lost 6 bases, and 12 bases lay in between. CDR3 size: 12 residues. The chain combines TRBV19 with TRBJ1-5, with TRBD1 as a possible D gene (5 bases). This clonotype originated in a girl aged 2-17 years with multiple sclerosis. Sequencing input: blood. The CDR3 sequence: CASKRGGQPQHF. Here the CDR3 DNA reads TGTGCCAGCAAGAGGGGCGGTCAGCCCCAGCATTTT.